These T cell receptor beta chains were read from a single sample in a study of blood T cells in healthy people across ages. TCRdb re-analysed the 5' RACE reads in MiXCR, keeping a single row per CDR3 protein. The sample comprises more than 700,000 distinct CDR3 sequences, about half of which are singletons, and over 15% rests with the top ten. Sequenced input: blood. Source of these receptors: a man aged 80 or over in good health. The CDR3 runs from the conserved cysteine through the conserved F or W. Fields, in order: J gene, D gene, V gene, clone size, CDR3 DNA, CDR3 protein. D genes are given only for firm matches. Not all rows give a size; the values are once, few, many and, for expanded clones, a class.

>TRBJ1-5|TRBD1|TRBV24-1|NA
TGTGCCACCAGTGACCGGACAGGGGACAGCAATCAGCCCCAGCATTTT
CATSDRTGDSNQPQHF
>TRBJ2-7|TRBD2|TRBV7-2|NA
TGTGTCAGCAGCTCTGTTAGCGGGAGTTCCTACGAGCAGTACTTC
CVSSSVSGSSYEQYF
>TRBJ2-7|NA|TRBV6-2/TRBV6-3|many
TGTGCCAGCAGATCCCCCCGGGAACCCTACGAGCAGTACTTC
CASRSPREPYEQYF
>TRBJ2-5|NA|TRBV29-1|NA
TGCAGCGTTGATAGCCCCCAGGGACAAGAGCAGTACTTC
CSVDSPQGQEQYF
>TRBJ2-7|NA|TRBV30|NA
TGTACCTGGAGGGCCGGCCTCACCCCAAGCGTGCAGTACTTC
CTWRAGLTPSVQYF
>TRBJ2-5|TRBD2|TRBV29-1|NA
TGCAGCGTCAAGACTAGCGGGAGGGAGACCCAGTACTTC
CSVKTSGRETQYF
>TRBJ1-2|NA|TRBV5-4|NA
TGTGCCAGCAGCTTGAAAGCTACTAACTATGGCTACACCTTC
CASSLKATNYGYTF
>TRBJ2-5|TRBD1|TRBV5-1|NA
TGCGCCAGCAACCCGGACAGGGCTGTCCAAGAGACCCAGTACTTC
CASNPDRAVQETQYF
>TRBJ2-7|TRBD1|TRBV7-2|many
TGTGCCAGCAGCCCGTCCGGGACAGACTACTACGAGCAGTACTTC
CASSPSGTDYYEQYF
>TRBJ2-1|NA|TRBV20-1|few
TGCAGTGCTACCCCGGGACGTTTCAATGAGCAGTTCTTC
CSATPGRFNEQFF
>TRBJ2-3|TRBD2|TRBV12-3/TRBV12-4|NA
TGTGCCAGCGGGCCTAGCGGGAGATTGGATGCGCAGTATTTT
CASGPSGRLDAQYF